The sequence of this TCR beta chain was determined in a study of blood T cell repertoires in COVID-19. This clone was detected a few times. Methods used by the authors: Amplification of reference gene primers provided the estimated nucleated cell counts. TCRdb's table, derived via immunoSEQ multiplex PCR, lists solely in-frame clones and lacks some. V, J and clone size were drawn from that table, and D and trimming were deduced from the DNA. This sample carries some 35,000 clones, about 80% of them seen once, and the ten largest clones take roughly a third. This receptor was identified in a man aged 80 or over with acute or convalescent COVID-19. Sequenced sample: peripheral blood.

CDR3 DNA: TGCGCCAGCAGCTTGGGACTCGAAACCGGGGAGCTGTTTTTT. Its translation is CASSLGLETGELFF. The rearrangement links TRBV5-1 to TRBJ2-2; no reliable D call. The ends were cut back, 0 bases at V and 5 bases at J, with 8 bases in the middle. The CDR3 has 14 residues. Germline V gene data show CDR1 as SGHRS and CDR2 as YFSETQ. Full variable domain (outside the CDR3, taken from reference TRBV5-1 and TRBJ2-2): KAGVTQTPRYLIKTRGQQVTLSCSPISGHRSVSWYQQTPGQGLQFLFEYFSETQRNKGNFPGRFSGRQFSNSRSEMNVSTLELGDSALYLCASSLGLETGELFFGEGSRLTVL.